The sequence of this T cell receptor (beta chain) was determined in a study of blood T cell repertoires in COVID-19. Study in general: COVID-19 samples collected from the United States, Italy and Spain covered acute and convalescent phases. Nucleic acid was either cDNA or gDNA, and it came from T cells, B-cell-depleted T cells, or PBMCs.

The table came from immunoSEQ multiplex PCR; TCRdb's copy has only in-frame clones and leaves some out. The sample has hundreds of thousands of clones; about 90% are singletons. Germline CDR1 and CDR2: SQVTM and ANQGSEA. The V gene end was trimmed by 7 bases and the J gene end by 2 bases; junction bases not matched to a gene: 11. The CDR3 is 15 amino acids. Seattle's enrolled individuals joined amid active infection and were then monitored longitudinally. The receptor comes from a man aged 18 to 30 with COVID-19, enrolled during active disease. The rearrangement uses TRBV29-1 and TRBJ2-5, with 9 bases identical to TRBD2. Sequencing was carried out using peripheral blood. The CDR3 reads CSGGRLAATQETQYF. The CDR3 bases are TGCAGCGGGGGGCGACTAGCGGCCACACAAGAGACCCAGTACTTC.